This T cell receptor beta chain was obtained from a study of blood T cell repertoires in COVID-19. Study overall: COVID-19 samples from acute and convalescent phases originated in the United States, Italy and Spain. PBMCs, B-cell-depleted T cells, or T cells were the source of the cDNA or gDNA that made up the material.

This clone was counted a single time. In the source study's methods: Cell counts per sample came from amplifying reference gene primers. The table came from immunoSEQ multiplex PCR; TCRdb's copy has only in-frame clones and leaves some out. For V, J and clone size, that table is used; D and trimming come from the DNA. The sample shows over 200,000 clones, 88% of them seen only once. The TCR comes from a woman in her fifties or sixties with acute or convalescent COVID-19. The sequenced sample was peripheral blood.

CDR3 nucleotides: TGTGCCAGCAGTTACTCTTTGGGGTACAGGTTCGGGGAGCTGTTTTTT. It yields the protein CASSYSLGYRFGELFF. V and J are TRBV6-2 or TRBV6-3 and TRBJ2-2, with D maybe TRBD1 (5 bases). V was pared by 0 bases and J by 7 bases, with 15 bases between. The CDR3 is made up of 16 amino acids. The germline gives CDR1 MNHEY, CDR2 SVGEGT.